This T cell receptor (beta chain) was captured by sequencing in a study of blood T cells in healthy people across ages. The CDR3 spans 16 residues. The ends were cut back, 0 bases at V and 0 bases at J, with 9 bases in the middle. CDR1 is LGHNA, CDR2 YSLEER, per germline. Combining a sample-barcoded 5' primer with a J-beta primer mix, a second PCR ran for roughly 6 to 12 cycles. One entry per CDR3 protein results from TCRdb running MiXCR on the 5' RACE reads. The top ten hold about 0.69% of the sample, which has around 1,000,000 distinct CDR3 sequences, approximately 25% seen once. The same sample was also studied in work on T cells of mothers and their children. Turning to that study: Each mother gave over 10 million TCR beta CDR3 reads; each child, about 3 million.

This chain uses TRBV4-3 with TRBJ2-4; perhaps TRBD2 as D (5 bases). The clonotype originates from a girl under 10 years old in good health. The sequencing input was blood. As DNA, the CDR3 is TGCGCCAGCAGCCAAGATTGGGGAGTAGCCAAAAACATTCAGTACTTC. This codes for CASSQDWGVAKNIQYF.